The T cell receptor (beta chain) under discussion was sequenced for a study of regulatory T cells in long-lasting Graves disease. The sample's time point: newly diagnosed GD, antithyroid drugs for less than 3 months. From RNA extracted from PBMCs, the TCR library was made. Roughly 9.8 milliliters of peripheral blood went into EDTA tubes. This clonotype has a count of ten or more. iRepertoire HTBI primers and Arm-PCR of CDR3 regions built TCR beta libraries. TCRdb analysed the multiplex PCR reads with MiXCR anew, one entry per CDR3 protein. The sample carries some 490,000 distinct CDR3 sequences, around 12% recorded once. V shed 4 bases, J shed 1 base, and the junction held 6 bases outside the gene matches. Germline V gene lookup returns CDR1 SEHNR and CDR2 FQNEAQ (reference sequence). This CDR3 is built from 15 residues. This same sample was also taken into another study, of T cells in Graves' hyperthyroidism and ophthalmopathy. That paper notes: A median about 6 months before onset, the model predicted ophthalmopathy.

The sample was peripheral blood mononuclear cells (PBMCs), taken at new diagnosis, from a patient treated with antithyroid drugs. The receptor was isolated from a woman in her twenties or thirties with Graves disease. The rearrangement joins TRBV7-9 to TRBJ2-5; TRBD1 matches 7 bases. CDR3 sequence (DNA): TGTGCCAGCAGCTCTGCCCGACAGGGCCAAGAGACCCAGTACTTC. It is translated as CASSSARQGQETQYF.